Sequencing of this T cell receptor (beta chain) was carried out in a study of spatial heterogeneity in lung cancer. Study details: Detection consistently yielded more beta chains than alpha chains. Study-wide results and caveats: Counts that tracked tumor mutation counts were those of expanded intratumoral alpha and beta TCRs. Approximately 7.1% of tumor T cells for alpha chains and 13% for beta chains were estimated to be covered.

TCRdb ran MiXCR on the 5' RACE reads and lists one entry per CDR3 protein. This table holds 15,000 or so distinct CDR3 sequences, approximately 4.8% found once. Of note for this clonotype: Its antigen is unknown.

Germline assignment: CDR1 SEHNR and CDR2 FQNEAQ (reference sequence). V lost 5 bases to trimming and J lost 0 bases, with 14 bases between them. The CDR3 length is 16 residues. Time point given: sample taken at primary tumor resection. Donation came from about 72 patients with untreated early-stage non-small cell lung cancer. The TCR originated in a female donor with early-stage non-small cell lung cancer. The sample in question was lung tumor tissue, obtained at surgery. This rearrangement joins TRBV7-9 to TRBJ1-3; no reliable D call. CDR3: CASSGWRESSGNTIYF. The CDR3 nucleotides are TGTGCCAGCAGCGGATGGAGGGAGAGCTCTGGAAACACCATATATTTT.